This TCR beta chain is from a study of blood T cell repertoires in COVID-19. Produced via immunoSEQ multiplex PCR; TCRdb's table is partial and in-frame only. The table records tens of thousands of clones, about 80% of them present only once. The CDR3 totals 15 residues. The V gene lost 0 bases and the J gene lost 1 base, with 9 bases spanning the gap. CDR1 is MGHRA, CDR2 YSYEKL, per germline. The material sequenced was peripheral blood. This receptor was identified in a human donor in a cohort sampled during active COVID-19. The J gene is TRBJ1-1, the V gene TRBV4-1; no firm D call. The CDR3 is CASSQESWANTEAFF. DNA for the CDR3: TGCGCCAGCAGCCAAGAAAGTTGGGCGAACACTGAAGCTTTCTTT.